Shown below are 23 T cell receptor beta chains from a single sample sequenced in a study of CD8 T cells in Susac syndrome. About 0.45 to 1 ug RNA was reverse transcribed with random hexamers. Each CDR3 protein is one row after TCRdb ran MiXCR on the immunoSEQ multiplex PCR reads. The sample records more than 200,000 distinct CDR3 sequences, over 85% being singletons. The material sequenced was CD4+ T cells from PBMCs. These receptors all stem from a human donor with multiple sclerosis.

The J gene is TRBJ2-1, the V gene TRBV9, with TRBD2 matching 11 bases. The CDR3 covers 17 residues. J was trimmed by 0 bases and V by 4 bases; bases with no gene match: 6. CDR1 and CDR2 (germline): SGDLS, YYNGEE. The DNA of the CDR3 is TGTGCCAGCAGCAGAGCTAGCGGGGGGCTCTCCTACAATGAGCAGTTCTTC. It codes for CASSRASGGLSYNEQFF.

The chain is built from TRBV15 and TRBJ2-4, with D possibly matching TRBD1 (5 bases). CDR1 is LNHNV, CDR2 YYDKDF, per germline (reference sequence). The CDR3 extends over 21 amino acids. V dropped 0 bases and J dropped 0 bases, with 24 bases sitting between them. CDR3 region: CATSRDPRPARTPIAKNIQYF. The CDR3 DNA reads as TGTGCCACCAGCAGAGATCCGCGGCCAGCTAGGACACCAATAGCCAAAAACATTCAGTACTTC.

The V and J genes are TRBV3-1 and TRBJ1-2; D might be TRBD1 (6 bases). With 0 bases removed from V and 12 bases from J, the gap between germline ends came to 20 bases. The CDR3 has 15 residues. CDR1 is LGHDT, CDR2 YNNKEL, per germline (reference sequence). CDR3 region: CASSQDVLPGQNHTF. CDR3 DNA: TGTGCCAGCAGCCAAGATGTGCTCCCTGGACAGAACCACACCTTC.

V usage is TRBV20-1 and J usage is TRBJ2-1; TRBD2 might be the D (6 bases). V was pared by 1 base and J by 5 bases, with 12 bases between. Germline CDR1 DFQATT, CDR2 SNEGSKA (reference sequence). The CDR3 runs to 14 residues. CDR3 sequence (DNA): TGCAGTGCTAGAGGGCTAGCGTACAACAATGAGCAGTTCTTC. Its protein product is CSARGLAYNNEQFF.

The rearrangement joins TRBV3-1 to TRBJ2-3, with 7 nucleotides matching TRBD2. J was trimmed by 5 bases and V by 0 bases; bases with no gene match: 8. The CDR3 runs to 16 residues. In germline, CDR1 is LGHDT, CDR2 YNNKEL (reference sequence). The CDR3 DNA follows: TGTGCCAGCAGCCAAGATGAGCTAGCGGTGATAGATACGCAGTATTTT. This sequence encodes CASSQDELAVIDTQYF.

This chain connects TRBV3-1 to TRBJ1-2; D not certain. Germline CDR1 reads LGHDT; CDR2 reads YNNKEL (reference sequence). Trimming stripped 9 bases from V and 4 bases from J, with 18 bases between. The CDR3 is 14 amino acids. Here the CDR3 reads CASRTMAAPYGYTF. As DNA, the CDR3 is TGTGCCAGTCGAACGATGGCTGCCCCCTATGGCTACACCTTC. Complete variable domain (other parts from reference TRBV3-1 and TRBJ1-2): DTAVSQTPKYLVTQMGNDKSIKCEQNLGHDTMYWYKQDSKKFLKIMFSYNNKELIINETVPNRFSPKSPDKAHLNLHINSLELGDSAVYFCASRTMAAPYGYTFGSGTRLTVV.

The CDR3 DNA is TGTGCCAGCAGTTCCGGGACAGGCGCCCTCGAAGCTTTCTTT. As protein: CASSSGTGALEAFF. The chain couples TRBV6-5 to TRBJ1-1, with TRBD1 identical over 8 bases. This CDR3 is built from 14 residues. In germline, CDR1 is MNHEY, CDR2 SVGAGI. V lost 4 bases and J lost 8; bases outside the gene matches: 9.

This clonotype was seen a single time. The V and J genes are TRBV4-1 and TRBJ1-3; 8 positions match TRBD1. This CDR3 is built from 15 residues. The V segment lost 1 base and the J segment 4 bases; nucleotides outside the gene matches: 3. CDR1 and CDR2 from the germline V gene are MGHRA and YSYEKL. The CDR3 nucleotides read TGCGCCAGCAGCCAAGGATGGACAGGGGGAAACACCATATATTTT. Its protein product is CASSQGWTGGNTIYF.

The V call is TRBV5-1, the J call TRBJ1-2, with D hard to call. Deletions cut 0 bases from V and 6 bases from J, with 15 bases between. The germline CDR1 and CDR2 sequences are SGHRS and YFSETQ. CDR3 length: 15 amino acids. The CDR3 loop is CASSLAERISDGYTF. The CDR3 nucleotides are TGCGCCAGCAGCTTGGCCGAGAGAATTTCGGATGGCTACACCTTC.

The CDR3, as DNA: TGTGCCAGCAGCCACCCCGGGACTACTTTAGATACGCAGTATTTT. It yields the protein CASSHPGTTLDTQYF. The chain recombines TRBV3-1 with TRBJ2-3, with TRBD2 matching 7 bases. The CDR3 loop spans 15 amino acids. The V gene end was trimmed by 3 bases and the J gene end by 5 bases; junction bases not matched to a gene: 8. From germline, CDR1 is LGHDT and CDR2 YNNKEL (reference sequence).

The rearrangement links TRBV5-1 to TRBJ2-1; 7 positions match TRBD2. V was clipped by 7 bases and J by 0 bases; unmatched bases: 4. Germline V CDR1 and CDR2: SGHRS, YFSETQ. This CDR3 has 14 residues. The CDR3 reads CASRGSLSYNEQFF. The CDR3 DNA reads TGCGCCAGCCGCGGGAGCCTCTCCTACAATGAGCAGTTCTTC.

The chain recombines TRBV5-6 with TRBJ2-2; TRBD1 might be the D (5 bases). V was trimmed by 1 base and J by 6 bases, leaving 7 bases between them. Germline V gene data show CDR1 as SGHDT and CDR2 as YYEEEE. The CDR3 totals 13 residues. The CDR3 loop reads CASSLRGAGELFF. In nucleotides, the CDR3 is TGTGCCAGCAGCTTGAGGGGTGCCGGGGAGCTGTTTTTT.

This chain links TRBV28 with TRBJ2-1; 7 bases agree with TRBD1. Unmatched junction bases numbered 6, after V lost 8 bases and J lost 8 bases. Germline V gives CDR1 MDHEN, CDR2 SYDVKM. This CDR3 spans 12 amino acids. The CDR3 sequence is CASGTGADEQFF. CDR3 in DNA: TGTGCCAGCGGCACAGGGGCCGATGAGCAGTTCTTC.

The chain recombines TRBV3-1 with TRBJ2-3; no definite D call. CDR1 LGHDT and CDR2 YNNKEL come from the germline V gene (reference sequence). This CDR3 contains 13 residues. Trimming stripped 0 bases from V and 2 bases from J, with 3 bases between. Written as DNA, the CDR3 is TGTGCCAGCAGCCAAGAGTACACAGATACGCAGTATTTT. This sequence encodes CASSQEYTDTQYF.

The CDR3 DNA follows: TGCAGCGGCCTTACTAGCGGGACCGATACGCAGTATTTT. It yields the protein CSGLTSGTDTQYF. This chain uses TRBV29-1 with TRBJ2-3, with TRBD2 matching 10 bases. The trim removed 7 bases at V and 6 bases at J, leaving 7 bases unmatched. This CDR3 spans 13 amino acids. Germline loops: CDR1 SQVTM, CDR2 ANQGSEA.

V usage is TRBV7-2 and J usage is TRBJ2-1; TRBD2 matches at 10 bases. CDR1 SGHTA and CDR2 FQGNSA come from the germline V gene. The V segment lost 0 bases and the J segment 9 bases; nucleotides outside the gene matches: 14. The CDR3 length is 18 residues. CDR3 loop: CASSLASRVLAGGREQFF. The CDR3 DNA is TGTGCCAGCAGCTTAGCAAGTCGGGTGTTAGCGGGAGGACGTGAGCAGTTCTTC. Looking up the rest from reference TRBV7-2 and TRBJ2-1 gives the full variable domain: GAGVSQSPSNKVTEKGKDVELRCDPISGHTALYWYRQSLGQGLEFLIYFQGNSAPDKSGLPSDRFSAERTGGSVSTLTIQRTQQEDSAVYLCASSLASRVLAGGREQFFGPGTRLTVL.

The V call is TRBV7-3, the J call TRBJ2-2, with D possibly matching TRBD1 (6 bases). V was clipped by 3 bases and J by 4 bases, with 12 bases between them. Germline V lookup: CDR1 SGHTA, CDR2 FQGTGA. This CDR3 comprises 15 residues. CDR3 DNA sequence: TGTGCCAGCAGCTTTTTACAGGGTGGCACCGGGGAGCTGTTTTTT. Amino acids: CASSFLQGGTGELFF.

This rearrangement joins TRBV20-1 to TRBJ2-3; TRBD2 aligns across 10 bases. The germline V gene encodes CDR1 DFQATT and CDR2 SNEGSKA (reference sequence). This CDR3 has 14 amino acids. The V segment lost 5 bases and the J segment 6 bases; nucleotides outside the gene matches: 8. CDR3 sequence: CSAGPLAGVDTQYF. The CDR3 DNA follows: TGCAGTGCTGGGCCCCTAGCGGGGGTGGATACGCAGTATTTT.

V and J are TRBV5-4 and TRBJ1-1, with a weak D call TRBD1 (6 bases). CDR1 is SGHNT, CDR2 YYREEE, per germline (reference sequence). The CDR3 extends over 16 amino acids. V lost 0 bases to trimming and J lost 2 bases, with 14 bases between them. CDR3 sequence (DNA): TGTGCCAGCAGCTTGGGCCTGAGACAGGTTAACACTGAAGCTTTCTTT. Protein: CASSLGLRQVNTEAFF. The variable domain in full, with the rest retrieved from reference TRBV5-4 and TRBJ1-1, is ETGVTQSPTHLIKTRGQQVTLRCSSQSGHNTVSWYQQALGQGPQFIFQYYREEENGRGNFPPRFSGLQFPNYSSELNVNALELDDSALYLCASSLGLRQVNTEAFFGQGTRLTVV.

This clonotype came up once. This rearrangement joins TRBV12-3 or TRBV12-4 to TRBJ2-7; the D is unclear. The CDR3 loop spans 12 amino acids. Trimming pared 4 bases from V and 7 bases from J, leaving 11 bases between. Written as DNA, the CDR3 is TGTGCCAGCAGTTCCCTCCTTGGGGAGCAGTACTTC. It codes for CASSSLLGEQYF.

This clonotype was seen a handful of times. V usage is TRBV5-4 and J usage is TRBJ1-1; D is uncertain. This CDR3 comprises 14 residues. From germline, CDR1 is SGHNT and CDR2 YYREEE (reference sequence). Trimming pared 0 bases from V and 1 base from J, leaving 7 bases between. The CDR3 spells CASSLAARNTEAFF. The CDR3 coding sequence is TGTGCCAGCAGCTTGGCTGCCAGGAACACTGAAGCTTTCTTT.

The chain couples TRBV12-3 or TRBV12-4 to TRBJ2-3, with TRBD2 matching 7 bases. This CDR3 has 14 amino acids. The V and J ends lost 5 bases and 3 bases, in that order; junction bases with no gene match: 5. This chain's CDR3 is CASSPTGGTDTQYF. The DNA for the CDR3 is TGTGCCAGCAGTCCGACCGGGGGGACAGATACGCAGTATTTT.

The chain joins TRBV12-3 or TRBV12-4 to TRBJ2-7; TRBD1 agrees at 8 bases. The CDR3 consists of 13 residues. V lost 5 bases to trimming and J lost 5 bases; unmatched junction nucleotides: 5. The CDR3 loop reads CASSRTGIHEQYV. CDR3 in DNA: TGTGCCAGCAGTCGGACAGGGATTCACGAGCAGTACGTC.